This T cell receptor (beta chain) was sequenced during a study of identical twins. Ten or more counts support this clonotype. The CDR3 is 12 residues long. Looked up from germline, CDR1 is SQVTM and CDR2 is ANQGSEA. Losses at the gene ends were 4 bases for V and 7 bases for J; bases not matched to a gene: 6. TCRdb reprocessed the 5' RACE reads with MiXCR, giving one entry per CDR3 protein. This table has around 340,000 distinct CDR3 sequences, 8.5% to 10% appearing once. The chain couples TRBV29-1 to TRBJ2-5; 7 bases match TRBD2. This TCR was recovered from a woman between 50 and 59 years old in good health. Sequenced material: naive T cells sorted from blood. CDR3 loop: CSVGEGLVTQYF. CDR3 nucleotides: TGCAGCGTTGGGGAGGGATTGGTGACCCAGTACTTC.